This TCR beta chain derives from a study of OX40 agonist ivuxolimab in advanced cancers. Turning to the study itself: In this cohort, patients received ivuxolimab, an agonistic anti-OX40 (CD134) antibody.

No patient had autoimmune disease or received systemic immunosuppression. Assay: immunoSEQ multiplex PCR; the TCRdb copy retains only in-frame clones and omits some. The data show about 5,900 clones, with 81% seen just once and under 15% held by the top ten. This CDR3 has 15 residues. The germline CDR1 and CDR2 sequences are LNHDA and SQIVND (reference sequence). Trimming removed 3 bases from V and 1 base from J, with 12 bases in between. The clonotype comes from an adult with an advanced solid tumor such as melanoma, head and neck, liver or kidney cancer. J is TRBJ1-1 and V is TRBV19; D perhaps matches TRBD1 (6 bases). Material: CD4+ or CD8+ T cells sorted from blood, obtained in a trial of the OX40 agonist ivuxolimab. The CDR3: CASSIRGGANTEAFF. DNA of the CDR3: TGTGCCAGTAGTATTCGGGGGGGGGCGAACACTGAAGCTTTCTTT.